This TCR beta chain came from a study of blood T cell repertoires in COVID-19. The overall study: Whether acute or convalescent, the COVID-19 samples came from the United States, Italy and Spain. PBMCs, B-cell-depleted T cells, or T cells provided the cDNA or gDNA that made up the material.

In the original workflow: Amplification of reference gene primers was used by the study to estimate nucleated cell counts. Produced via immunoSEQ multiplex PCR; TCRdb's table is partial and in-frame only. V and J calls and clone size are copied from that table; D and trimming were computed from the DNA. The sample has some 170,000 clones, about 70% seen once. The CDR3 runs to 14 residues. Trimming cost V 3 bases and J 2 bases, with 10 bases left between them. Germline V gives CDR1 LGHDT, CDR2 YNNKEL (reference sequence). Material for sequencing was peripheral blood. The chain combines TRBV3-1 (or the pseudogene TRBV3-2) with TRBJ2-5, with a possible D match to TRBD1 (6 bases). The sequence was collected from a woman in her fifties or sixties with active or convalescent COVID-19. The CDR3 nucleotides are TGTGCCAGCAGCCAGGAACAGGGACAAGAGACCCAGTACTTC. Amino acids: CASSQEQGQETQYF.